A single sample gave rise to the 15 T cell receptor beta chains below, sequenced in a study of vaccination effects on CD4 cells after COVID-19. Their specific antigens are unknown. Antigen-specific CD4+ T cells were expanded (with viral peptide pools) by the ViraFEST assay ahead of sequencing. It was after nine to eleven days of culture that CD4+ T cells were isolated. Assay: immunoSEQ multiplex PCR; the TCRdb copy retains only in-frame clones and omits some. The profile shows about 79,000 clones, around 76% of them singletons. The sequencing used CD4+ T cells from PBMCs cultured with HCoV-229E spike peptides, collected before COVID-19 vaccination. These receptors originate from a human donor who received a COVID-19 vaccine.

This sequence joins TRBV19 and TRBJ2-5; 8 bases agree with TRBD2. Germline CDR1 reads LNHDA; CDR2 reads SQIVND (reference sequence). Trimming removed 7 bases from V and 4 bases from J; junction bases left unmatched: 8. There are 14 residues in the CDR3. The CDR3 coding sequence is TGTGCCAGTAAGAGCGGGGGAGAAGTAGAGACCCAGTACTTC. Its protein is CASKSGGEVETQYF.

The chain carries TRBV5-4 and TRBJ1-1; 7 nucleotides agree with TRBD1. This CDR3 spans 16 amino acids. V lost 6 bases, J lost 0 bases, and 11 bases stayed unmatched. Germline loops: CDR1 SGHNT, CDR2 YYREEE (reference sequence). The DNA for the CDR3 is TGTGCCAGCACCTACTCAGGACAGGTCATGAACACTGAAGCTTTCTTT. Translating it yields CASTYSGQVMNTEAFF.

J is TRBJ2-5 and V is TRBV14; 9 positions match TRBD2. Per the germline V gene, CDR1 is SGHDN and CDR2 is FVKESK. The CDR3 totals 14 residues. V dropped 8 bases and J dropped 1; count of bases not matched to a gene: 5. The CDR3 DNA sequence: TGTGCCAGCCGCCCAGCGGGGGGCCAAGAGACCCAGTACTTC. Residues: CASRPAGGQETQYF.

The J gene is TRBJ1-3, the V gene TRBV5-1, with TRBD1 matching 8 bases. Germline values: CDR1 SGHRS, CDR2 YFSETQ. J lost 0 bases, V lost 4 bases, and 6 bases had no gene match. This CDR3 is 16 amino acids long. CDR3: CASSPRTGSSGNTIYF. The CDR3 DNA sequence: TGCGCCAGCAGCCCCCGGACAGGGAGCTCTGGAAACACCATATATTTT. Supplemented by reference TRBV5-1 and TRBJ1-3, the full variable domain reads KAGVTQTPRYLIKTRGQQVTLSCSPISGHRSVSWYQQTPGQGLQFLFEYFSETQRNKGNFPGRFSGRQFSNSRSEMNVSTLELGDSALYLCASSPRTGSSGNTIYFGEGSWLTVV.

This clone was found a few times. J is TRBJ1-6 and V is TRBV13; D is perhaps TRBD1 (5 bases). Trimming took 5 bases from V and 7 from J, leaving 15 bases between them. Germline V gene data show CDR1 as PRHDT and CDR2 as FYEKMQ (reference sequence). The length of the CDR3 is 15 residues. For the CDR3, the DNA is TGTGCCAGCAGCGGGAAGGGGTTCTACAATTCACCCCTCCACTTT. Encoded protein: CASSGKGFYNSPLHF.

A few counts support this clone. V gene TRBV5-1 combines with J gene TRBJ2-2; 8 bases align to TRBD2. There are 15 residues in the CDR3. Trimming at V came to 4 bases and at J to 7 bases, leaving 9 bases not matched to a gene. Germline CDR1 is SGHRS and CDR2 is YFSETQ. CDR3 in amino acids: CASSNTGTSHGELFF. The CDR3 bases are TGCGCCAGCAGCAACACCGGGACTAGTCACGGGGAGCTGTTTTTT.

This clone has just a few counts. The chain employs TRBV6-5 and TRBJ1-1, with a possible D match to TRBD1 (5 bases). This CDR3 spans 14 amino acids. The ends were cut back, 2 bases at V and 0 bases at J, with 7 bases in the middle. Germline V gene lookup returns CDR1 MNHEY and CDR2 SVGAGI. The CDR3 sequence is CASSYRQLNTEAFF. In DNA, the CDR3 is TGTGCCAGCAGTTACCGACAGTTGAACACTGAAGCTTTCTTT.

V usage is TRBV29-1 and J usage is TRBJ1-1, with D unresolved. The CDR3 spans 13 residues. Trimming removed 6 bases from V and 2 bases from J, with 13 bases in between. Per germline, CDR1 SQVTM and CDR2 ANQGSEA. CDR3 amino acids: CSVGPQGNTEAFF. CDR3 nucleotide sequence: TGCAGCGTCGGCCCCCAAGGCAACACTGAAGCTTTCTTT.

This clone was observed a few times. The rearrangement links TRBV4-1 to TRBJ2-2, with TRBD1 matching 11 bases. Per the germline V gene, CDR1 is MGHRA and CDR2 is YSYEKL. Trimming took 2 bases from V and 6 from J; bases not matched to a gene: 2. This CDR3 has 15 residues. CDR3 sequence (DNA): TGCGCCAGCAGCCAAAGGGACAGGGGGTCCGGGGAGCTGTTTTTT. This codes for CASSQRDRGSGELFF.

This sequence joins TRBV6-2 or TRBV6-3 and TRBJ1-5; D is unresolved. V lost 2 bases and J 3 bases, leaving 8 bases between the germline ends. In germline, CDR1 is MNHEY, CDR2 SVGEGT. The CDR3 consists of 14 residues. As DNA, the CDR3 is TGTGCCAGCAGTTACGTGGCCAACAATCAGCCCCAGCATTTT. Protein product: CASSYVANNQPQHF.

The J gene is TRBJ1-1, the V gene TRBV28, with D unclear. V dropped 5 bases and J dropped 5 bases, with 18 bases sitting between them. The CDR3 runs 15 residues. CDR1 is MDHEN, CDR2 SYDVKM, per germline. CDR3 bases: TGTGCCAGCAGTCTGCTTCGTGGATCAGTAACTGAAGCTTTCTTT. This sequence encodes CASSLLRGSVTEAFF.

The chain uses TRBV21-1 and TRBJ1-1. TRBV21-1 is deemed a pseudogene. The CDR3 runs to 13 residues. The chain's CDR3 is CASSRRGRTEAFF. In DNA form, the CDR3 reads TGTGCCAGCAGCCGACGAGGTAGGACTGAAGCTTTCTTT.

This chain joins TRBV5-1 and TRBJ1-2, with D perhaps matching TRBD1 (5 bases). Germline V lookup: CDR1 SGHRS, CDR2 YFSETQ. The V gene lost 4 bases and the J gene lost 1 base, with 8 bases spanning the gap. The CDR3 has 13 residues. CDR3 sequence: CASSATVNYGYTF. In nucleotides, the CDR3 is TGCGCCAGCAGCGCGACAGTTAACTATGGCTACACCTTC.

V and J are TRBV3-1 (or the pseudogene TRBV3-2) and TRBJ1-1; D ambiguous. The CDR3 has 12 residues. V shed 3 bases and J shed 3 bases, with 5 bases lying between them. Germline V gene data show CDR1 as LGHDT and CDR2 as YNNKEL (reference sequence). The CDR3 region is CASSHRDTEAFF. CDR3 coding DNA: TGTGCCAGCAGCCATCGTGACACTGAAGCTTTCTTT.

The V gene is TRBV27, the J gene TRBJ2-3; 9 nucleotides agree with TRBD1. V shed 7 bases and J 3 bases; nucleotides not matched to a gene: 8. The CDR3 is made up of 15 amino acids. Germline assignment: CDR1 MNHEY and CDR2 SMNVEV (reference sequence). This CDR3 is CASTNRGHRTDTQYF. The CDR3 nucleotides are TGTGCCAGCACTAACAGGGGGCACAGGACAGATACGCAGTATTTT.